The rows below give T cell receptor beta chains drawn from one sample of a study of CD8 T cells in ankylosing spondylitis. Via MiXCR, TCRdb re-called the 5' RACE reads, giving one row per CDR3 protein. The top ten hold just over 6.5% of the sample, which has fewer than 250,000 distinct CDR3 sequences, around 25% seen once. The material sequenced was blood, either unsorted or a sorted T cell fraction (not recorded which). Source of these receptors: a male donor with ankylosing spondylitis or in good health (not recorded which). Both conserved end residues are part of each CDR3. D genes are given only for firm matches. Clone size appears in some rows only: once, few, many, or a class for an expanded clone.

V: TRBV29-1; J: TRBJ2-3; size: many; D: TRBD2; DNA: TGCAGCGGGACTAGCGGGAGTGGATCAGATACGCAGTATTTT; CDR3: CSGTSGSGSDTQYF
V: TRBV20-1; J: TRBJ2-4; size: .; D: TRBD2; DNA: TGCAGTGCTAGATTGCGGGAGTGGGACATTCAGTACTTC; CDR3: CSARLREWDIQYF
V: TRBV9; J: TRBJ2-2; size: many; D: .; DNA: TGTGCCAGCCAGCTAGGCCTCGTGAAGCTGTTTTTT; CDR3: CASQLGLVKLFF
V: TRBV9; J: TRBJ2-1; size: .; D: TRBD2; DNA: TGTGCCAGCAGCGGGACTAGCGGGGCGGAATACAATGAGCAGTTCTTC; CDR3: CASSGTSGAEYNEQFF
V: TRBV9; J: TRBJ2-3; size: .; D: TRBD2; DNA: TGTGCCAGCAGCGTCCTAGCGGGAGGGCCAGGAGATACGCAGTATTTT; CDR3: CASSVLAGGPGDTQYF
V: TRBV29-1; J: TRBJ1-2; size: .; D: .; DNA: TGCAGCGTTGGTTCCGCAGGGAACTATGGCTACACCTTC; CDR3: CSVGSAGNYGYTF
V: TRBV20-1; J: TRBJ1-4; size: .; D: .; DNA: TGCAGTGCTTTAAGGGCGGGGACTAATGAAAAACTGTTTTTT; CDR3: CSALRAGTNEKLFF
V: TRBV6-5; J: TRBJ2-7; size: .; D: .; DNA: TGTGCCAGCAGTTCCGCGACTAGCTACGAGCAGTACTTC; CDR3: CASSSATSYEQYF
V: TRBV3-1; J: TRBJ2-7; size: few; D: .; DNA: TGTGCCAGCAGCCAGAGCGGTTGGGACCCCTACGAGCAGTACTTC; CDR3: CASSQSGWDPYEQYF
V: TRBV2; J: TRBJ2-1; size: many; D: .; DNA: TGTGCCAGCAGTGATAATCGGGGGAGGTTTGGGAATGAGCAGTTCTTC; CDR3: CASSDNRGRFGNEQFF